This TCR beta chain was obtained from a study of T cells after yellow fever vaccination. Across the whole study: Some fractions had low cell numbers, and these were prepared with SMART-Seq v4 Ultra Low Input. Regarding the study as a whole: The booster saw the reappearance of most primary-vaccination clones (approximately 97% CD4, about 88% CD8). Contaminants from the bulk population, in the form of abundant clonotypes, could be found in FACS-sorted repertoires.

The CDR3 consists of 15 residues. The germline CDR1 and CDR2 sequences are SSHAT and FNYEAQ (reference sequence). Unmatched junction bases numbered 5, after V lost 5 bases and J lost 0 bases. This clonotype has just a few counts. Its target is unknown. A single record per CDR3 protein comes from TCRdb applying MiXCR to the 5' RACE reads. The sample includes approximately 550,000 distinct CDR3 sequences, roughly 13% of them seen just once. Source: PBMCs, taken on the day of the yellow fever booster vaccination. The chain recombines TRBV7-7 with TRBJ2-3, with 7 bases that match TRBD2. This clonotype was obtained from a young man who received the YFV17D yellow fever vaccine. The CDR3 reads CASSAGVTSTDTQYF. The CDR3 DNA sequence: TGTGCCAGCAGCGCGGGGGTGACTAGCACAGATACGCAGTATTTT.